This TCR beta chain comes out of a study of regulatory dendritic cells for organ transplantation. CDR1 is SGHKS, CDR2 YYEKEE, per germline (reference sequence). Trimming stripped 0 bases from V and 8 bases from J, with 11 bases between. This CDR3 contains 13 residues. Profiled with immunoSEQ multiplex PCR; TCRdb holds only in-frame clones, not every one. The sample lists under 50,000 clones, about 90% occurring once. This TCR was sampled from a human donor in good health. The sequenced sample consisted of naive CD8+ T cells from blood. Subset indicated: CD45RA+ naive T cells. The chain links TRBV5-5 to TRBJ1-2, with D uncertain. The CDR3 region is CASSLVDEEGYTF. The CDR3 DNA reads TGTGCCAGCAGCTTGGTCGACGAGGAAGGCTACACCTTC.